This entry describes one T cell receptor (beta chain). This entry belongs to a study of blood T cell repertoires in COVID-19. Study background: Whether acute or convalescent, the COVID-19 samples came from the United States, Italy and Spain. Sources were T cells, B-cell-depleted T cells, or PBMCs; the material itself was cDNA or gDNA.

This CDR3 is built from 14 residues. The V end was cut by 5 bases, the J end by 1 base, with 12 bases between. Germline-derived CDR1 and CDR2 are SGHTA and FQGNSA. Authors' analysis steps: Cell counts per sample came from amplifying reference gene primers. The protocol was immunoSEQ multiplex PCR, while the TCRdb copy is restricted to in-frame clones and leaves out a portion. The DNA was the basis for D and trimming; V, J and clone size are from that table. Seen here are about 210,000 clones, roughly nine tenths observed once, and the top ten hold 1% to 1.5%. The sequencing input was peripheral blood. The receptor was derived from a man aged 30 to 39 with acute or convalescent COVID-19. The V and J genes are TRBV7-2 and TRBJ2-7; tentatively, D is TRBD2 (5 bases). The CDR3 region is CASSPREGSYEQYF. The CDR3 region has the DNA TGTGCCAGCAGCCCCCGTGAGGGTTCCTACGAGCAGTACTTC. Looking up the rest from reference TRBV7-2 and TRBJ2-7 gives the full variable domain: GAGVSQSPSNKVTEKGKDVELRCDPISGHTALYWYRQSLGQGLEFLIYFQGNSAPDKSGLPSDRFSAERTGGSVSTLTIQRTQQEDSAVYLCASSPREGSYEQYFGPGTRLTVT.